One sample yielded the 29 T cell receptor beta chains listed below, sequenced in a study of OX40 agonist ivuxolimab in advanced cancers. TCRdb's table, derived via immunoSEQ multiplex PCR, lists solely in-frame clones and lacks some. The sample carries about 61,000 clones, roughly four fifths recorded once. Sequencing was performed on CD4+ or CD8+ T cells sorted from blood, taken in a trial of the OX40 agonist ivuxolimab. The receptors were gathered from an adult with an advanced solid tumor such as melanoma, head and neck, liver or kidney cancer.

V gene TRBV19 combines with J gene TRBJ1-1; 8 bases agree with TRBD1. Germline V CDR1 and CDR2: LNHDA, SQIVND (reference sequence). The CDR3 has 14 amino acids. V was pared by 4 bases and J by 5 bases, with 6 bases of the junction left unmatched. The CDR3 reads CASSTQTGGTEAFF. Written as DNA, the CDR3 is TGTGCCAGTAGTACACAAACAGGGGGGACTGAAGCTTTCTTT.

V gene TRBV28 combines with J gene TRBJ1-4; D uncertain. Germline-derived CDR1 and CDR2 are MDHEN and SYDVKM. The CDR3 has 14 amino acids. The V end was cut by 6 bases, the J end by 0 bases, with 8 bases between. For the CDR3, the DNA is TGTGCCAGCAGAAATTTATCAACTAATGAAAAACTGTTTTTT. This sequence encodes CASRNLSTNEKLFF.

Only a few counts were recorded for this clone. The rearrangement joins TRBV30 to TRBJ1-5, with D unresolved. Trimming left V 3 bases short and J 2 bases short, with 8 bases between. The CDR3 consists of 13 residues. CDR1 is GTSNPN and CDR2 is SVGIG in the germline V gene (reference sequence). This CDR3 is CAWRGVGNQPQHF. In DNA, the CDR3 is TGTGCCTGGAGGGGTGTAGGCAATCAGCCCCAGCATTTT.

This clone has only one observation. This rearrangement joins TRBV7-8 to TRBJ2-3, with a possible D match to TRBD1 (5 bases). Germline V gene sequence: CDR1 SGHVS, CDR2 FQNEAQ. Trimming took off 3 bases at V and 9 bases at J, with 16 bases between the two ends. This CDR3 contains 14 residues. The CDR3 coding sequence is TGTGCCAGCAGCTTTCGGCAGGGTCTTGACACGCAGTATTTT. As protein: CASSFRQGLDTQYF. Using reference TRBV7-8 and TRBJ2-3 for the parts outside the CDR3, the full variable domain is GAGVSQSPRYKVAKRGQDVALRCDPISGHVSLFWYQQALGQGPEFLTYFQNEAQLDKSGLPSDRFFAERPEGSVSTLKIQRTQQEDSAVYLCASSFRQGLDTQYFGPGTRLTVL.

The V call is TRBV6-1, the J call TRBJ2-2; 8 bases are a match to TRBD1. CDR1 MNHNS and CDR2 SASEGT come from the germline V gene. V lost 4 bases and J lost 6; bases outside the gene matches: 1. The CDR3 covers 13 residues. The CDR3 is CASSAQGAGELFF. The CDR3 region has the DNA TGTGCCAGCAGTGCACAGGGGGCCGGGGAGCTGTTTTTT.

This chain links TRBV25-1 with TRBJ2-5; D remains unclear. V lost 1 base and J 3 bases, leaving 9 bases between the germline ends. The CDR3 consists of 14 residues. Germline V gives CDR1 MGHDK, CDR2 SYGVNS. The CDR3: CASSELGPKETQYF. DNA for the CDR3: TGTGCCAGCAGTGAATTGGGTCCGAAAGAGACCCAGTACTTC.

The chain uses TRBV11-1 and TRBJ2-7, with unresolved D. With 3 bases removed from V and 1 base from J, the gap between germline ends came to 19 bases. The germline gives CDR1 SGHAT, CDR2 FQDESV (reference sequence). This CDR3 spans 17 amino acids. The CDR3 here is CASSLQGPTTPSYEQYF. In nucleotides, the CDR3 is TGTGCCAGCAGCTTGCAAGGTCCTACCACACCTTCCTACGAGCAGTACTTC.

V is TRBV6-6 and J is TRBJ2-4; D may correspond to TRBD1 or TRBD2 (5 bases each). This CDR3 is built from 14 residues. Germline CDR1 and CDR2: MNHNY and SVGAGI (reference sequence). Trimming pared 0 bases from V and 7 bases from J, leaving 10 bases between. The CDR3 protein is CASSYSRWGNIQYF. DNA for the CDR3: TGTGCCAGCAGTTACTCAAGATGGGGGAACATTCAGTACTTC.

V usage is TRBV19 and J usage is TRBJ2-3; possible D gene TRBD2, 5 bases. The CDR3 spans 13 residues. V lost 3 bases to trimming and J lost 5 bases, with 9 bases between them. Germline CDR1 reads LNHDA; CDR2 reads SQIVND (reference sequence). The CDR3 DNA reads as TGTGCCAGTAGTATCGGGGTTGAAGATACGCAGTATTTT. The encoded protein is CASSIGVEDTQYF.

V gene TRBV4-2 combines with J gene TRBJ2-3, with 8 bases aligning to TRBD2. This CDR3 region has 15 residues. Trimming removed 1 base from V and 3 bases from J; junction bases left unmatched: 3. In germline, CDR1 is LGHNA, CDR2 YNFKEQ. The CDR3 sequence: CASSQVPGGTDTQYF. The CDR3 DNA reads TGTGCCAGCAGCCAAGTTCCGGGGGGGACAGATACGCAGTATTTT.

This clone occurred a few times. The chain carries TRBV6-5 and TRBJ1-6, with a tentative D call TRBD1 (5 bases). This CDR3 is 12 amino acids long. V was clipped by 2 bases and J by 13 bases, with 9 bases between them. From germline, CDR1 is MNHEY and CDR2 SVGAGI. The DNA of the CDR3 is TGTGCCAGCAGTTACAAGGGGACTCCCCTCCACTTT. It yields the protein CASSYKGTPLHF.

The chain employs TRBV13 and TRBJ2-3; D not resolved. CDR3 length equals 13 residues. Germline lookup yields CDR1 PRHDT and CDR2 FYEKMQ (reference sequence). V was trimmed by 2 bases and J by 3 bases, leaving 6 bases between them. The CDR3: CASSLSLTDTQYF. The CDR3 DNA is TGTGCCAGCAGCTTATCGTTGACAGATACGCAGTATTTT.

The CDR3 spells CASSPEWGKLYGYTF. As DNA, the CDR3 is TGTGCCAGCAGCCCTGAGTGGGGTAAGCTATATGGCTACACCTTC. The J gene is TRBJ1-2, the V gene TRBV6-1, with no clear D. Trimming shortened V by 6 bases and J by 5 bases, and 19 bases separated the two germline ends. The CDR3 sequence is 15 residues long. In germline, CDR1 is MNHNS, CDR2 SASEGT.

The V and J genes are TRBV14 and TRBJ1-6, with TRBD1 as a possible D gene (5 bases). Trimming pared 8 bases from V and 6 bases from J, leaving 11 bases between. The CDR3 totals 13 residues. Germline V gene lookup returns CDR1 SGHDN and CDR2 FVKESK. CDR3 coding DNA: TGTGCCAGCGGATCTCAGGGTAATTCACCCCTCCACTTT. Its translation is CASGSQGNSPLHF.

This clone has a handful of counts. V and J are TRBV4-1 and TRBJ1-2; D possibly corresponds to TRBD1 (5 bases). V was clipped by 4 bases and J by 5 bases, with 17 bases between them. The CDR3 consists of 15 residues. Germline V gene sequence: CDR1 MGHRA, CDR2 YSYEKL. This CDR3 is CASSPQQVSEYGYTF. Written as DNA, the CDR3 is TGCGCCAGCAGCCCGCAACAGGTATCGGAGTATGGCTACACCTTC.

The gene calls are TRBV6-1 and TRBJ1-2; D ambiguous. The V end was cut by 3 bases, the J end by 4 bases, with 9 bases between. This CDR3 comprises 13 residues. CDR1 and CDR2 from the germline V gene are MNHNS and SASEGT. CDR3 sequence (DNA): TGTGCCAGCAGTGAGGCCGGGAGCTATGGCTACACCTTC. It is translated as CASSEAGSYGYTF.

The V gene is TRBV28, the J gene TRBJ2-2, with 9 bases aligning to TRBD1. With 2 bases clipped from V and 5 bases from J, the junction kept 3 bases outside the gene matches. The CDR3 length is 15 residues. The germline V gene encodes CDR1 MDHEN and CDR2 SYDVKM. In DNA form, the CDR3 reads TGTGCCAGCAGTTTAAGTGGACAGGGGACCGGGGAGCTGTTTTTT. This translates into CASSLSGQGTGELFF.

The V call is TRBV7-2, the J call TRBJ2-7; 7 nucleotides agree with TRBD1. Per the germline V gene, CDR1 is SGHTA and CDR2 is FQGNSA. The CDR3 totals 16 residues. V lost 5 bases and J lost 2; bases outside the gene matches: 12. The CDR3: CASSLSRDSFTYEQYF. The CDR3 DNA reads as TGTGCCAGCAGCCTTTCTCGGGACAGTTTTACCTACGAGCAGTACTTC.

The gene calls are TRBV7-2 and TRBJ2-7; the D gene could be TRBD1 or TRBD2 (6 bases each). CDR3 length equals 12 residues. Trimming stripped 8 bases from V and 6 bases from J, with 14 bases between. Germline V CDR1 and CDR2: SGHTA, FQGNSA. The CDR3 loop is CASGGLEGEQYF. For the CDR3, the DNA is TGTGCCAGCGGGGGGCTCGAGGGCGAGCAGTACTTC. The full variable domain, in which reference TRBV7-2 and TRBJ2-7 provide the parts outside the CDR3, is GAGVSQSPSNKVTEKGKDVELRCDPISGHTALYWYRQSLGQGLEFLIYFQGNSAPDKSGLPSDRFSAERTGGSVSTLTIQRTQQEDSAVYLCASGGLEGEQYFGPGTRLTVT.

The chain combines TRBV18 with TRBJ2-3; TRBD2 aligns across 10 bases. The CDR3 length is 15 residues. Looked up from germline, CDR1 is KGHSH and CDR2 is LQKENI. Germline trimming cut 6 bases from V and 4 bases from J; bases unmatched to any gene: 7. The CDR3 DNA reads TGTGCCAGCTCCCCCGGCACTAGCGGGGCAGATACGCAGTATTTT. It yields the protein CASSPGTSGADTQYF.

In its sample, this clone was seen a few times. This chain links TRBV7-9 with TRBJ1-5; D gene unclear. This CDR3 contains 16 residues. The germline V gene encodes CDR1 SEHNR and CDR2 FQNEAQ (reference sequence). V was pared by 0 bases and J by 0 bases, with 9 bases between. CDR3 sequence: CASSLATANSNQPQHF. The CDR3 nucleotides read TGTGCCAGCAGCTTAGCTACTGCTAATAGCAATCAGCCCCAGCATTTT.

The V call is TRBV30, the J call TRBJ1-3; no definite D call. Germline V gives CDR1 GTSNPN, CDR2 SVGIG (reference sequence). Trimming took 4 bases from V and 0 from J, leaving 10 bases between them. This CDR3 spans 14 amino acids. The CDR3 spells CAWNGESSGNTIYF. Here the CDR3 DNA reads TGTGCCTGGAACGGGGAGAGCTCTGGAAACACCATATATTTT.

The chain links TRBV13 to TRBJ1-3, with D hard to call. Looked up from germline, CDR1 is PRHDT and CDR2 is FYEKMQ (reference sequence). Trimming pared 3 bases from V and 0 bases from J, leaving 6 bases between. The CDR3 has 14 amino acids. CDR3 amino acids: CASSFQSSGNTIYF. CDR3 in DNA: TGTGCCAGCAGCTTTCAGAGCTCTGGAAACACCATATATTTT.

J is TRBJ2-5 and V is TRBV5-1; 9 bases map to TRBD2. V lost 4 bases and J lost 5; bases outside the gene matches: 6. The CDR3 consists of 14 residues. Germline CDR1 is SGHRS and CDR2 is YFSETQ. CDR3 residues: CASSTGLAAETQYF. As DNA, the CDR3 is TGCGCCAGCAGCACGGGACTAGCTGCGGAGACCCAGTACTTC.

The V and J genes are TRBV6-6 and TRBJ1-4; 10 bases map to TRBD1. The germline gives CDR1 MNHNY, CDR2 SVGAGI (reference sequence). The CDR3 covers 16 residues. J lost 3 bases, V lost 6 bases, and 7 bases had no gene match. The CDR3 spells CASRKGTGVANEKLFF. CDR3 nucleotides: TGTGCCAGCAGAAAAGGGACAGGGGTAGCTAATGAAAAACTGTTTTTT.

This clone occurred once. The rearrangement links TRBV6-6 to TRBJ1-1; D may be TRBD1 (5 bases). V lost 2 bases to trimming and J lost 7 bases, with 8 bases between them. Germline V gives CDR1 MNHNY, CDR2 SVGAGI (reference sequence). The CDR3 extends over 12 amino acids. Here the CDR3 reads CASSYPDSEAFF. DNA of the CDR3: TGTGCCAGCAGTTACCCTGACAGTGAAGCTTTCTTT.

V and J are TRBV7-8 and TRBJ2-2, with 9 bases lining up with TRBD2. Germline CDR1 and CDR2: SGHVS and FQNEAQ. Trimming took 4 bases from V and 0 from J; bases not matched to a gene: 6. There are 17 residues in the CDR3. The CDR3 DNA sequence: TGTGCCAGCAGCTCAGGAAGCGGGGGGACGAACACCGGGGAGCTGTTTTTT. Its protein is CASSSGSGGTNTGELFF.

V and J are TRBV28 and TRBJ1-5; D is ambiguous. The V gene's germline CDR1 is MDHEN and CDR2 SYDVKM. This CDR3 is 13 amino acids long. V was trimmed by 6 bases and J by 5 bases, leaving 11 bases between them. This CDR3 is CASRIQRDQPQHF. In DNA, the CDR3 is TGTGCCAGCAGGATCCAGAGGGATCAGCCCCAGCATTTT.

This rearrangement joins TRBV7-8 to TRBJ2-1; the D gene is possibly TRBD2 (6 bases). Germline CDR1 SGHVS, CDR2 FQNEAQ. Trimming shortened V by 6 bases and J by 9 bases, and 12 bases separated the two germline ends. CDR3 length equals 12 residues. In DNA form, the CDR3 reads TGTGCCAGCAGGGCCCGGGGGATTGAGCAGTTCTTC. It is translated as CASRARGIEQFF.